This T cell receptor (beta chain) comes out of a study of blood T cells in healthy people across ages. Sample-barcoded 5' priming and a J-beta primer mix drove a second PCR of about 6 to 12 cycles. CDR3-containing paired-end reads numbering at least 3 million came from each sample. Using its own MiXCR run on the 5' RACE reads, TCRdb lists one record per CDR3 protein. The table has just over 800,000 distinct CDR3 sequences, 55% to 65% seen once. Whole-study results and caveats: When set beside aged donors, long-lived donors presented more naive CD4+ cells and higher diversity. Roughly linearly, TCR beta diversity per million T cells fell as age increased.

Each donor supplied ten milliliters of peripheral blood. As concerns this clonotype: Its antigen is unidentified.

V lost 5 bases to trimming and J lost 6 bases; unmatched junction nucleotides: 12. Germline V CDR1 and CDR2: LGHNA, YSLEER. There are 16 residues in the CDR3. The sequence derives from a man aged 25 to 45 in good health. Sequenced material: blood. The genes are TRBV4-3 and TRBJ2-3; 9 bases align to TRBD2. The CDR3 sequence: CASSFSGTSYMDTQYF. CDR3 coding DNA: TGCGCCAGCAGCTTCTCCGGGACTAGCTATATGGATACGCAGTATTTT.